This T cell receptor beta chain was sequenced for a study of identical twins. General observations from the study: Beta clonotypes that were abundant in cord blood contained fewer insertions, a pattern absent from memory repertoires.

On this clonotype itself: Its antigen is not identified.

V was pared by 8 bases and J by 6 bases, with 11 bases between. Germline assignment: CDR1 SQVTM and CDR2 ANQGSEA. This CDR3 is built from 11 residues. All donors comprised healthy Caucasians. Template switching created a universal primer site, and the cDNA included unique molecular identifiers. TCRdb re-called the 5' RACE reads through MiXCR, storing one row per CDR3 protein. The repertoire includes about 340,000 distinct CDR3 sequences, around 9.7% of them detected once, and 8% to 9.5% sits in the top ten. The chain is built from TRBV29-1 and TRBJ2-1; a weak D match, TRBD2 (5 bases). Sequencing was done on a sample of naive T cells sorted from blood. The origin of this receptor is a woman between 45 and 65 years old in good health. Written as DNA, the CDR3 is TGCAGCCCACGGGAAGGCAATGAGCAGTTCTTC. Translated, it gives CSPREGNEQFF.